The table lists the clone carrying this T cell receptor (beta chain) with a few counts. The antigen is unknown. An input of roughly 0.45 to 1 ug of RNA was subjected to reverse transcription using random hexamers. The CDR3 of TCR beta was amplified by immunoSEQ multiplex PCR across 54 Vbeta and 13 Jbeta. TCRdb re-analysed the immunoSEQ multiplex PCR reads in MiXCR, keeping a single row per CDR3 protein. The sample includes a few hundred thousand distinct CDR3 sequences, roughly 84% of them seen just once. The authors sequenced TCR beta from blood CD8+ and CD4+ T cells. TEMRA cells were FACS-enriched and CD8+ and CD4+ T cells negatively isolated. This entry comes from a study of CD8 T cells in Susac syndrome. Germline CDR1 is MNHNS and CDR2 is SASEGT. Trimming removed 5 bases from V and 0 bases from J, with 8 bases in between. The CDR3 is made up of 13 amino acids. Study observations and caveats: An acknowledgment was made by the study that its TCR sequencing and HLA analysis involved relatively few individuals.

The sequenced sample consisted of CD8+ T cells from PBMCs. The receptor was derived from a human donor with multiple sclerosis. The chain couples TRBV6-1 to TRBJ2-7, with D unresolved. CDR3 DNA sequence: TGTGCCAGCAGTTCCAAGAGCTCCTACGAGCAGTACTTC. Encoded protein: CASSSKSSYEQYF.